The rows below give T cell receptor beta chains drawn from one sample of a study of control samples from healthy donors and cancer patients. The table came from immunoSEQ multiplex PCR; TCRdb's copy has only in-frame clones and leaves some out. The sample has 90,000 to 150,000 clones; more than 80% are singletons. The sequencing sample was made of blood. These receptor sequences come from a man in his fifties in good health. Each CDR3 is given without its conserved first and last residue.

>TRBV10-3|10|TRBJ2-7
AISGTDVEQY
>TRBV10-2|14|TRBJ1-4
ASSEFGGGAGEKLF
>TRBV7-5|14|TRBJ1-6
ARSFLRGAYNSPLH
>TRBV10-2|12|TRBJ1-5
ASSVTGINQPQH
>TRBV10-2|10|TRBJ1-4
ASSGMNEKLF
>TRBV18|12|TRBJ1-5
ASSLEGSWQPQH
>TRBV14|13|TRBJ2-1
ASSQDRGRYNEQF
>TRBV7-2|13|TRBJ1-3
ASRRSGGAGNTIY
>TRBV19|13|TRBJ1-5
ASSIGQGITQPQH
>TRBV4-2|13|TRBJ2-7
ASSPSGTALWEQY
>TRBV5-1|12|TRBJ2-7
ASSLGTGPREQY
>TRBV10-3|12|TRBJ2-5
ATLGRGLQETQY
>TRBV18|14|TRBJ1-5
ASSPPGGLGNQPQH
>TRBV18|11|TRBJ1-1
ASSPRDKGEAF
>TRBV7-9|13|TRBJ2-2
ASSFGSMGTGELF
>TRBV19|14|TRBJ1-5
ASRDRGLESNQPQH
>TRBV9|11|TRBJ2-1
ASSLQGGNEQF
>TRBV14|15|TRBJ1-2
ASSQARGTGTNYGYT
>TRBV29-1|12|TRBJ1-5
SVEESGQGKPQH
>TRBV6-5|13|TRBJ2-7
ASSYSGRNSYEQY
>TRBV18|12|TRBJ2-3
ASSPGGGTDTQY
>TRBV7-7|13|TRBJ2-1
ASSSTTGAYNEQF
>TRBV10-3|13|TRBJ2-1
AISAPGQGSGEQF
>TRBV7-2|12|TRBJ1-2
ASSLERDRGGYT
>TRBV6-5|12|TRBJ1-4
ASSRTGGREKLF
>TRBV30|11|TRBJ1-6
AWSVQANSPLH
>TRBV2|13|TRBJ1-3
ASSPSGVSGNTIY
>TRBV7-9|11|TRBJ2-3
ASWGARGDTQY
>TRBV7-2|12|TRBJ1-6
ASSQGFLSSPLH
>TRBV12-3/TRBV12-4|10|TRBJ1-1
ASSRGGTEAF
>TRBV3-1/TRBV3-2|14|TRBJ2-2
ASTPLQGIVTGELF
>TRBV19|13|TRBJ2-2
ASSVGPFNTGELF
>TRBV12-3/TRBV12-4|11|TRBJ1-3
ASRQYSGNTIY
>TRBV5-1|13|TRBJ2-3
ASSRDRASTDTQY
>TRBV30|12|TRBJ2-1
AWSPLGRNNEQF
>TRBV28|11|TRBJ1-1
ASSLLGFTEAF
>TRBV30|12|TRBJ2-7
AWSRDLKSYEQY
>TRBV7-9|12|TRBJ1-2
ASSLYSGAYGYT
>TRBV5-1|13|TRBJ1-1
ASSLRRGLGTEAF
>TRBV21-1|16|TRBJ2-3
ASSNKKPSGGAGDTQY
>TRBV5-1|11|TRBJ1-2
ASSLEQGYGYT